The 28 T cell receptor beta chains presented below share a single source sample, sequenced in a study of cytomegalovirus exposure and HLA in healthy donors. Only in-frame clones appear in the TCRdb table, and some are missing; sequencing was by immunoSEQ multiplex PCR. The data contain some 140,000 clones, just under 90% of them seen just once; the ten biggest clones take up under 8%. Sequenced: PBMCs. The receptors originated from a woman aged 25 to 39 in good health and CMV-seropositive.

The chain carries TRBV5-4 and TRBJ2-2; D unresolved. V gave up 0 bases and J gave up 7 bases, with 7 bases separating them. CDR1 and CDR2 from the germline V gene are SGHNT and YYREEE (reference sequence). This CDR3 region has 13 residues. This CDR3 reads CASSLDSHGELFF. The CDR3 coding sequence is TGTGCCAGCAGCTTGGACAGTCACGGGGAGCTGTTTTTT.

V and J are TRBV6-5 and TRBJ2-5, with a tentative D call TRBD1 (5 bases). V gave up 0 bases and J gave up 3 bases, with 14 bases separating them. CDR3 length: 16 residues. CDR1 is MNHEY, CDR2 SVGAGI, per germline. The CDR3 DNA follows: TGTGCCAGCAGTTACTCGGGGCCCAACAAAAAAGAGACCCAGTACTTC. Amino acids: CASSYSGPNKKETQYF.

The chain combines TRBV10-2 with TRBJ2-1; D perhaps matches TRBD1 (5 bases). Between the trimmed V and J ends, which lost 3 bases and 4 bases, there was a span of 7 bases. CDR1 is WSHSY, CDR2 SAAADI, per germline. This CDR3 region has 13 residues. In DNA form, the CDR3 reads TGCGCCAGCAGTGACAGGGTTTACAATGAGCAGTTCTTC. Translation: CASSDRVYNEQFF.

Only one count was recorded for this clone. The gene calls are TRBV6-1 and TRBJ2-5, with no clear D. The CDR3 has 14 amino acids. Trimming shortened V by 5 bases and J by 4 bases, and 14 bases separated the two germline ends. Germline lookup yields CDR1 MNHNS and CDR2 SASEGT. The CDR3 region has the DNA TGTGCCAGCAGTCAAAACATTGGCGGAGAGACCCAGTACTTC. Translating gives CASSQNIGGETQYF.

The sample holds a few counts of this clone. This CDR3 reads CASSLTGSGYTF. As DNA, the CDR3 is TGTGCCAGCAGTTTAACAGGGTCAGGCTACACCTTC. This chain joins TRBV28 and TRBJ1-2; tentatively, D is TRBD1 (6 bases). Germline lookup yields CDR1 MDHEN and CDR2 SYDVKM. The CDR3 has 12 amino acids. V was pared by 2 bases and J by 8 bases, with 9 bases between.

The genes are TRBV19 and TRBJ1-2; possible D gene TRBD1, 5 bases. This CDR3 has 13 amino acids. V was shortened by 8 bases and J by 8 bases, with 18 bases between the two germline ends. Germline V CDR1 and CDR2: LNHDA, SQIVND (reference sequence). This CDR3 is CASSTGGRAGYTF. The CDR3 DNA follows: TGTGCCAGTTCCACCGGGGGAAGGGCCGGCTACACCTTC. Complete variable domain (other parts from reference TRBV19 and TRBJ1-2): DGGITQSPKYLFRKEGQNVTLSCEQNLNHDAMYWYRQDPGQGLRLIYYSQIVNDFQKGDIAEGYSVSREKKESFPLTVTSAQKNPTAFYLCASSTGGRAGYTFGSGTRLTVV.

This clone showed up just once. The sample contains more than one DNA sequence encoding this CDR3. The rearrangement links TRBV2 to TRBJ1-2; 9 bases agree with TRBD1. The V gene end was trimmed by 4 bases and the J gene end by 5 bases; junction bases not matched to a gene: 11. CDR1 is SNHLY and CDR2 is FYNNEI in the germline V gene. The CDR3 contains 16 residues. The CDR3 DNA follows: TGTGCCAGCAGTGGACTAAAGGACAGGGGCCCTTATGGCTACACCTTC. Protein: CASSGLKDRGPYGYTF.

The V and J genes are TRBV19 and TRBJ1-2; D may be TRBD1 (6 bases). With 2 bases removed from V and 5 bases from J, the gap between germline ends came to 12 bases. Germline CDR1 is LNHDA and CDR2 is SQIVND (reference sequence). CDR3 size: 14 residues. The CDR3 is CASSIWPGEYGYTF. In DNA, the CDR3 is TGTGCCAGTAGTATATGGCCAGGGGAATATGGCTACACCTTC. The whole variable domain, filled in from reference TRBV19 and TRBJ1-2, reads DGGITQSPKYLFRKEGQNVTLSCEQNLNHDAMYWYRQDPGQGLRLIYYSQIVNDFQKGDIAEGYSVSREKKESFPLTVTSAQKNPTAFYLCASSIWPGEYGYTFGSGTRLTVV.

This clone was counted at least ten times. DNA of the CDR3: TGTGCCAGCAGTAGTGGGACAGGCACAGATACGCAGTATTTT. It is translated as CASSSGTGTDTQYF. V gene TRBV6-1 combines with J gene TRBJ2-3; 7 bases align to TRBD1. V was clipped by 5 bases and J by 1 base; unmatched bases: 3. Germline CDR1 and CDR2: MNHNS and SASEGT. CDR3 length: 14 residues.

This chain joins TRBV4-1 and TRBJ2-1; D call uncertain. The CDR3 consists of 13 residues. Looked up from germline, CDR1 is MGHRA and CDR2 is YSYEKL. V gave up 1 base and J gave up 8 bases, with 9 bases separating them. The CDR3 bases are TGCGCCAGCAGCCAAGGCGGTGTAGATGAGCAGTTCTTC. Amino acid sequence: CASSQGGVDEQFF.

This clone was detected only once. The chain couples TRBV12-5 to TRBJ2-3, with D perhaps matching TRBD2 (5 bases). The V end lost 2 bases, the J end lost 2 bases, and 14 bases lay between the germline ends. The CDR3 consists of 16 residues. The germline gives CDR1 LGHNT, CDR2 FRNRAP. CDR3 sequence: CASGLPPPAVTDTQYF. As DNA, the CDR3 is TGTGCTAGTGGTTTGCCCCCTCCAGCGGTCACAGATACGCAGTATTTT.

The chain links TRBV7-9 to TRBJ2-7; maybe TRBD1 (6 bases). The germline CDR1 and CDR2 sequences are SEHNR and FQNEAQ (reference sequence). V was cut by 5 bases and J by 6 bases, with 14 bases left in between. CDR3 length: 13 amino acids. This chain's CDR3 is CASSPTGLGEQYF. The CDR3 DNA reads as TGTGCCAGCAGCCCGACAGGTTTGGGCGAGCAGTACTTC.

The genes are TRBV5-5 and TRBJ2-1, with 7 bases identical to TRBD2. The CDR3 totals 14 residues. V trimming: 4 bases; J trimming: 3 bases; junction bases outside the gene matches: 4. The V gene's germline CDR1 is SGHKS and CDR2 YYEKEE (reference sequence). The CDR3 nucleotides are TGTGCCAGCAGCCCGGGACTATTCTACAATGAGCAGTTCTTC. Translation gives CASSPGLFYNEQFF.

The chain is built from TRBV19 and TRBJ1-5, with 8 bases identical to TRBD1. Per the germline V gene, CDR1 is LNHDA and CDR2 is SQIVND (reference sequence). CDR3 length equals 16 residues. V shed 1 base, J shed 4 bases, and the junction held 6 bases outside the gene matches. CDR3 coding DNA: TGTGCCAGTAGTATAGGAGGACAGGGTAGGAATCAGCCCCAGCATTTT. This encodes CASSIGGQGRNQPQHF.

The chain is built from TRBV6-4 and TRBJ1-2, with 10 bases matching TRBD1. V shed 6 bases, J shed 5 bases, and the junction held 9 bases outside the gene matches. The CDR3 length is 15 residues. The germline gives CDR1 MRHNA, CDR2 SNTAGT. The CDR3 sequence: CASSRDRGPGYGYTF. CDR3 coding DNA: TGTGCCAGCAGCCGGGACAGGGGTCCTGGGTATGGCTACACCTTC.

The gene calls are TRBV18 and TRBJ1-5; no firm D call. This CDR3 contains 13 residues. CDR1 is KGHSH and CDR2 is LQKENI in the germline V gene. Between the trimmed V and J ends, which lost 5 bases and 2 bases, there was a span of 7 bases. CDR3 bases: TGTGCCAGCTCAGCTCGGGGCAATCAGCCCCAGCATTTT. It yields the protein CASSARGNQPQHF.

The chain carries TRBV5-8 and TRBJ2-1; 10 bases are shared with TRBD1. Looked up from germline, CDR1 is SGHTS and CDR2 is YDEGEE. The CDR3 has 16 residues. V shed 5 bases, J shed 0 bases, and the junction held 5 bases outside the gene matches. The CDR3 DNA reads as TGTGCCAGCAGGACGACAGGGGGCGGCTCCTACAATGAGCAGTTCTTC. Protein: CASRTTGGGSYNEQFF.

The table lists this clone with a count of one. The rearrangement links TRBV5-1 to TRBJ2-1; 8 nucleotides align to TRBD2. The CDR3 extends over 16 amino acids. With 4 bases clipped from V and 8 bases from J, the junction kept 14 bases outside the gene matches. CDR1 and CDR2 from the germline V gene are SGHRS and YFSETQ. The CDR3 here is CASSPPGSGSFHEQFF. DNA for the CDR3: TGCGCCAGCAGCCCCCCCGGGAGCGGGAGTTTCCATGAGCAGTTCTTC.

V is TRBV28 and J is TRBJ1-1; D perhaps matches TRBD1 (5 bases). With 5 bases removed from V and 2 bases from J, the gap between germline ends came to 9 bases. CDR1 and CDR2 from the germline V gene are MDHEN and SYDVKM. CDR3 length: 13 residues. Written as DNA, the CDR3 is TGTGCCAGCAGTCCTGGACATAACACTGAAGCTTTCTTT. Translating gives CASSPGHNTEAFF.

V is TRBV5-4 and J is TRBJ1-1; 7 bases fit TRBD1. Germline V lookup: CDR1 SGHNT, CDR2 YYREEE (reference sequence). The ends lost 0 bases at V and 0 bases at J; junction bases unmatched: 2. The CDR3 length is 15 residues. This CDR3 reads CASSLEGAMNTEAFF. In DNA form, the CDR3 reads TGTGCCAGCAGCTTGGAGGGGGCGATGAACACTGAAGCTTTCTTT.

The rearrangement joins TRBV27 to TRBJ1-5; the match to TRBD1 covers 7 bases. V lost 5 bases to trimming and J lost 11 bases; unmatched junction nucleotides: 12. CDR1 is MNHEY, CDR2 SMNVEV, per germline (reference sequence). The CDR3 length is 14 residues. The CDR3 protein is CASSRQGLGSAQHF. The CDR3 DNA sequence: TGTGCCAGCAGTAGACAGGGCTTAGGTTCAGCCCAGCATTTT.

V usage is TRBV5-1 and J usage is TRBJ2-1; 8 positions agree with TRBD2. The V gene end was trimmed by 2 bases and the J gene end by 4 bases; junction bases not matched to a gene: 8. Germline lookup yields CDR1 SGHRS and CDR2 YFSETQ. This CDR3 is 16 amino acids long. The CDR3 is CASSLPGLGGYNEQFF. The CDR3 region has the DNA TGCGCCAGCAGCTTACCGGGACTAGGGGGTTACAATGAGCAGTTCTTC. Combining the CDR3 with reference TRBV5-1 and TRBJ2-1 gives the whole variable domain KAGVTQTPRYLIKTRGQQVTLSCSPISGHRSVSWYQQTPGQGLQFLFEYFSETQRNKGNFPGRFSGRQFSNSRSEMNVSTLELGDSALYLCASSLPGLGGYNEQFFGPGTRLTVL.

DNA for the CDR3: TGTGCCAGTAGTTCCCACGGCAGGGGACAAGGTGAGCAGTACTTC. As protein: CASSSHGRGQGEQYF. V usage is TRBV19 and J usage is TRBJ2-7; D perhaps matches TRBD1 (6 bases). The CDR3 totals 15 residues. Deletions cut 5 bases from V and 7 bases from J, with 21 bases between. The germline V gene has CDR1 LNHDA and CDR2 SQIVND (reference sequence).

A single count supports this clone. J is TRBJ1-1 and V is TRBV5-4; D gene ambiguous. CDR1 SGHNT and CDR2 YYREEE come from the germline V gene (reference sequence). V was trimmed by 2 bases and J by 7 bases, leaving 15 bases between them. This CDR3 is 14 amino acids long. This CDR3 is CASSFYPQFREAFF. The DNA of the CDR3 is TGTGCCAGCAGCTTTTACCCGCAGTTCCGTGAAGCTTTCTTT.

V gene TRBV9 combines with J gene TRBJ2-5; D unresolved. CDR1 is SGDLS and CDR2 is YYNGEE in the germline V gene. This CDR3 has 13 residues. With 4 bases removed from V and 4 bases from J, the gap between germline ends came to 11 bases. CDR3 loop: CASSPSSGETQYF. In nucleotides, the CDR3 is TGTGCCAGCAGCCCCTCCTCGGGAGAGACCCAGTACTTC.

This chain's CDR3 is CASSFSGVTYNEQFF. CDR3 in DNA: TGTGCCAGCAGCTTTAGCGGGGTCACCTACAATGAGCAGTTCTTC. This chain joins TRBV11-2 and TRBJ2-1; 8 nucleotides line up with TRBD2. V trimming: 3 bases; J trimming: 2 bases; junction bases outside the gene matches: 3. The CDR3 extends over 15 amino acids. Germline loops: CDR1 SGHAT, CDR2 FQNNGV.

The chain uses TRBV7-6 and TRBJ2-1; 7 bases agree with TRBD2. J gave up 8 bases and V 7 bases, and 14 bases lay outside the gene matches. The CDR3 runs 15 residues. CDR1 is SGHVS, CDR2 FNYEAQ, per germline. CDR3 sequence (DNA): TGTGCCAGCACCCCGGGCGGGAGCACCATGGATGAGCAGTTCTTC. Residues: CASTPGGSTMDEQFF. The full variable domain, in which reference TRBV7-6 and TRBJ2-1 provide the parts outside the CDR3, is GAGVSQSPRYKVTKRGQDVALRCDPISGHVSLYWYRQALGQGPEFLTYFNYEAQQDKSGLPNDRFSAERPEGSISTLTIQRTEQRDSAMYRCASTPGGSTMDEQFFGPGTRLTVL.

The V call is TRBV9, the J call TRBJ2-5; D remains ambiguous. The V and J ends lost 0 bases and 2 bases respectively, with 11 bases between them. Germline CDR1 is SGDLS and CDR2 is YYNGEE. The CDR3 covers 15 residues. Written as DNA, the CDR3 is TGTGCCAGCAGCGTAGGAGGCTACTTACAAGAGACCCAGTACTTC. Its translation is CASSVGGYLQETQYF.